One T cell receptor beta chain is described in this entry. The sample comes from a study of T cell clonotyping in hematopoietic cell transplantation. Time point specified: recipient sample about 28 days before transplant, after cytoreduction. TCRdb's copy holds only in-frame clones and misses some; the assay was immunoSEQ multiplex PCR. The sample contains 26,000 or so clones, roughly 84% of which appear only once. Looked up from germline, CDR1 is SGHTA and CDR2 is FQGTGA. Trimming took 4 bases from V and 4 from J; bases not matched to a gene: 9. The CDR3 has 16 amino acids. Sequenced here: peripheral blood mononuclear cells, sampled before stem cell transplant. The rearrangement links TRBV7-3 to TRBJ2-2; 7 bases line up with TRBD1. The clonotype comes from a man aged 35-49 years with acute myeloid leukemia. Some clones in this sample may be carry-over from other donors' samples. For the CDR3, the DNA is TGTGCCAGCAGCTCCGAATCAGGGGGTGTCACCGGGGAGCTGTTTTTT. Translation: CASSSESGGVTGELFF.